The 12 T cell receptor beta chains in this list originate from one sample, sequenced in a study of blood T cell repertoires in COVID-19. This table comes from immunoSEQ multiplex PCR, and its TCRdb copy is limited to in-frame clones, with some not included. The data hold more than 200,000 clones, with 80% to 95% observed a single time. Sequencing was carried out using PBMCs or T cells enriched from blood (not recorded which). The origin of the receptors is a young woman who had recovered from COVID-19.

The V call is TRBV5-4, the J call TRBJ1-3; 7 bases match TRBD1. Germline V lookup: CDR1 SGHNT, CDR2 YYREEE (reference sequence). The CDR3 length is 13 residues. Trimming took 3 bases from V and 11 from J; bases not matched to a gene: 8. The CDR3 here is CASSWQGEIAIYF. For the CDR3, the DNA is TGTGCCAGCAGCTGGCAGGGGGAAATTGCCATATATTTT. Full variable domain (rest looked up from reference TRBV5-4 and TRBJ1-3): ETGVTQSPTHLIKTRGQQVTLRCSSQSGHNTVSWYQQALGQGPQFIFQYYREEENGRGNFPPRFSGLQFPNYSSELNVNALELDDSALYLCASSWQGEIAIYFGEGSWLTVV.

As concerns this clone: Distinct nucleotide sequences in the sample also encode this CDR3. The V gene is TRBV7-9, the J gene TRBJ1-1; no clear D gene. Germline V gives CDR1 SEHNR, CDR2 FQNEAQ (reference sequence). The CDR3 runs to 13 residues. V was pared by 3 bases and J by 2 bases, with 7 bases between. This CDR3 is CASSFTQNTEAFF. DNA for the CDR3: TGTGCCAGCAGCTTTACTCAAAACACTGAAGCTTTCTTT.

CDR3 bases: TGTGCCATCAGTGAGTCGACGCGCGGGGGTGCCCTCACAGATACGCAGTATTTT. Translated: CAISESTRGGALTDTQYF. The chain joins TRBV10-3 to TRBJ2-3, with 7 bases matching TRBD2. CDR3 length: 18 amino acids. V lost 0 bases to trimming and J lost 2 bases; unmatched junction nucleotides: 11. CDR1 ENHRY and CDR2 SYGVKD come from the germline V gene.

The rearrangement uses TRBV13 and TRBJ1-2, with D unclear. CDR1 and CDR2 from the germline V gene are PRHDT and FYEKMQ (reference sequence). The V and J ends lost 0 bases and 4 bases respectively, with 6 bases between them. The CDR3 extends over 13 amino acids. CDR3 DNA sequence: TGTGCCAGCAGCTTAGGACCGAGCTATGGCTACACCTTC. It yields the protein CASSLGPSYGYTF.

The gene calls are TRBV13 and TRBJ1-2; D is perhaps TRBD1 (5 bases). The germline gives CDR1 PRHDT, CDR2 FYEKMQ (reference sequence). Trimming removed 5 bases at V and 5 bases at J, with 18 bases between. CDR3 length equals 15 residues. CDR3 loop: CASSTFGGGGYGYTF. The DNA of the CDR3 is TGTGCCAGCAGCACCTTTGGGGGGGGAGGTTATGGCTACACCTTC.

CDR3 coding DNA: TGTGCCAGCAGCCAAGGCTTCGGGGGGAGTGGCTACAATGAGCAGTTCTTC. Translating gives CASSQGFGGSGYNEQFF. The rearrangement joins TRBV3-1 (or the pseudogene TRBV3-2) to TRBJ2-1; TRBD2 matches at 7 bases. Trimming at V came to 1 base and at J to 3 bases, leaving 9 bases not matched to a gene. Looked up from germline, CDR1 is LGHDT and CDR2 is YNNKEL (reference sequence). The CDR3 totals 17 residues.

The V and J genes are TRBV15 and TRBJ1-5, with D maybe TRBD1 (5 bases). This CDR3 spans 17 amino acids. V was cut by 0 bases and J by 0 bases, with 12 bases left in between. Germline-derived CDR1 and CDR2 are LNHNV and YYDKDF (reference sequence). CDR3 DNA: TGTGCCACCAGCAGAGATGTGGGGCGAGGTAGCAATCAGCCCCAGCATTTT. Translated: CATSRDVGRGSNQPQHF.

This CDR3 is CASSLFGGSNQPQHF. DNA for the CDR3: TGTGCCAGCAGTTTATTCGGAGGAAGCAATCAGCCCCAGCATTTT. The chain joins TRBV27 to TRBJ1-5; the D is unclear. Germline CDR1 is MNHEY and CDR2 is SMNVEV (reference sequence). CDR3 length: 15 amino acids. V lost 1 base, J lost 1 base, and 8 bases lay in between.

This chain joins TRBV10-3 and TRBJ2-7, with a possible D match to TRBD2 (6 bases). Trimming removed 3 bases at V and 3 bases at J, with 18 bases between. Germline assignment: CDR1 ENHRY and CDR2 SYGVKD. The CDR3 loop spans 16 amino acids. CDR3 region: CAISEPSGVGFYEQYF. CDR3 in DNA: TGTGCCATCAGTGAACCGTCGGGGGTTGGATTCTACGAGCAGTACTTC.

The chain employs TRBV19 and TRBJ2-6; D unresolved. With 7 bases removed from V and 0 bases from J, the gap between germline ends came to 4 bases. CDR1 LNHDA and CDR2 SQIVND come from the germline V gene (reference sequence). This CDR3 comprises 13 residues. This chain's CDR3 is CASTVSGANVLTF. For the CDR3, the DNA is TGTGCCAGTACAGTCTCTGGGGCCAACGTCCTGACTTTC.

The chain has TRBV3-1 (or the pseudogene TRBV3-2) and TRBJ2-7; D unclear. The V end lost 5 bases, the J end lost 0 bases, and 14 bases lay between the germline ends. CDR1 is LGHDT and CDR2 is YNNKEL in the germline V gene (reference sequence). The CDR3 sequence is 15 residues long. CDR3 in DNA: TGTGCCAGCAGCGAACAAACGGAGATCTCCTACGAGCAGTACTTC. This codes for CASSEQTEISYEQYF.

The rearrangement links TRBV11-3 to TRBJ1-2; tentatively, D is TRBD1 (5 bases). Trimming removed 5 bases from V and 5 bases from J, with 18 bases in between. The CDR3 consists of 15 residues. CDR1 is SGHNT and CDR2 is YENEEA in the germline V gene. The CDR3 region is CASSLRSGGGYGYTF. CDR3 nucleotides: TGTGCCAGCAGCCTACGTTCGGGGGGAGGGTATGGCTACACCTTC.